Below are 18 T cell receptor beta chains sequenced from a single sample in a study of shared clonotypes between healthy human individuals. Libraries were prepared by immunoSEQ multiplex PCR; TCRdb keeps only in-frame clonotypes and omits some of them. The sample holds more than 2,000,000 clones, more than 90% seen once. Material for sequencing was naive CD4+ T cells sorted from blood. The subset is: CD45RA+ positively selected. Source of these receptors: a man between 18 and 29 years old in good health.

V usage is TRBV18 and J usage is TRBJ1-6; 7 bases map to TRBD1. This CDR3 contains 15 residues. J gave up 6 bases and V 3 bases, and 5 bases lay outside the gene matches. The germline CDR1 and CDR2 sequences are KGHSH and LQKENI. Here the CDR3 DNA reads TGTGCCAGCTCACCGGACAGGTTTGGTAATTCACCCCTCCACTTT. It translates to CASSPDRFGNSPLHF.

The chain joins TRBV2 to TRBJ1-4; the match to TRBD1 covers 7 bases. CDR1 and CDR2 (germline): SNHLY, FYNNEI. V lost 5 bases to trimming and J lost 8 bases; unmatched junction nucleotides: 5. This CDR3 has 13 residues. CDR3 loop: CASSLGTAEKLFF. CDR3 nucleotides: TGTGCCAGCAGTCTAGGGACAGCCGAAAAACTGTTTTTT.

The chain carries TRBV18 and TRBJ1-5; maybe TRBD1 (6 bases). The CDR3 is 15 amino acids. Deletions cut 4 bases from V and 6 bases from J, with 16 bases between. Germline V gene sequence: CDR1 KGHSH, CDR2 LQKENI. CDR3 region: CASSREGGASQPQHF. Written as DNA, the CDR3 is TGTGCCAGCTCACGGGAGGGGGGGGCAAGTCAGCCCCAGCATTTT.

The rearrangement joins TRBV7-9 to TRBJ1-2, with D possibly being TRBD1 (5 bases). The CDR3 spans 15 residues. In germline, CDR1 is SEHNR, CDR2 FQNEAQ (reference sequence). V was shortened by 5 bases and J by 4 bases, with 17 bases between the two germline ends. The CDR3 protein is CASSHELTEGYGYTF. CDR3 coding DNA: TGTGCCAGCAGCCACGAATTGACAGAGGGCTATGGCTACACCTTC.

This chain joins TRBV9 and TRBJ1-6; possibly TRBD1 for D (5 bases). The CDR3 is made up of 17 amino acids. V lost 3 bases to trimming and J lost 7 bases, with 20 bases between them. Germline V gives CDR1 SGDLS, CDR2 YYNGEE. DNA of the CDR3: TGTGCCAGCAGCGCTCAAGGGGCACAGAGATTAAATTCACCCCTCCACTTT. As protein: CASSAQGAQRLNSPLHF.

Comments on this clone: Other DNA sequences within the sample encode an identical CDR3. The chain joins TRBV6-5 to TRBJ1-1; D call uncertain. Trimming removed 2 bases at V and 3 bases at J, with 7 bases between. Germline V CDR1 and CDR2: MNHEY, SVGAGI. The CDR3 spans 13 residues. The CDR3 DNA is TGTGCCAGCAGTTACGGCGGGGACACTGAAGCTTTCTTT. It yields the protein CASSYGGDTEAFF.

V is TRBV6-5 and J is TRBJ2-2; D is undetermined. This CDR3 is 12 amino acids long. Trimming took off 6 bases at V and 6 bases at J, with 8 bases between the two ends. Germline V lookup: CDR1 MNHEY, CDR2 SVGAGI. In nucleotides, the CDR3 is TGTGCCAGCAGCCGCCTTTCCGGGGAGCTGTTTTTT. Residues: CASSRLSGELFF.

A remark on this clone: This sample includes further DNA sequences coding for the same CDR3. The chain has TRBV6-6 and TRBJ1-2, with unresolved D. The CDR3 totals 13 residues. Per the germline V gene, CDR1 is MNHNY and CDR2 is SVGAGI (reference sequence). V gave up 6 bases and J gave up 2 bases, with 10 bases separating them. The CDR3 coding sequence is TGTGCCAGCAGCTACGTGGGGAACTATGGCTACACCTTC. Its translation is CASSYVGNYGYTF.

The sample holds one count of this clone. The same CDR3 is also encoded by other DNA sequences in this sample. Written as DNA, the CDR3 is TGTGCCAGCAGCGTAGATCTCCAAGAGACCCAGTACTTC. It translates to CASSVDLQETQYF. This chain links TRBV9 with TRBJ2-5; D ambiguous. The CDR3 has 13 residues. Trimming took 0 bases from V and 1 from J, leaving 4 bases between them. CDR1 SGDLS and CDR2 YYNGEE come from the germline V gene. Based on the CDR3 plus reference TRBV9 and TRBJ2-5, the full variable domain is DSGVTQTPKHLITATGQRVTLRCSPRSGDLSVYWYQQSLDQGLQFLIQYYNGEERAKGNILERFSAQQFPDLHSELNLSSLELGDSALYFCASSVDLQETQYFGPGTRLLVL.

The rearrangement joins TRBV5-4 to TRBJ2-7; TRBD1 aligns across 7 bases. With V trimmed by 1 base and J by 0 bases, 4 bases remained unmatched. The CDR3 extends over 15 amino acids. Looked up from germline, CDR1 is SGHNT and CDR2 is YYREEE (reference sequence). CDR3 sequence reads: CASSLKGALSYEQYF. The CDR3 DNA follows: TGTGCCAGCAGCTTGAAGGGGGCCCTCTCCTACGAGCAGTACTTC.

Of note for this clone: Other DNA sequences in the same sample also yield this CDR3. The gene calls are TRBV6-6 and TRBJ2-6; TRBD1 or TRBD2 may be the D gene (5 bases each). The CDR3 spans 15 residues. Trimming cost V 2 bases and J 2 bases, with 7 bases left between them. Looked up from germline, CDR1 is MNHNY and CDR2 is SVGAGI (reference sequence). DNA of the CDR3: TGTGCCAGCAGTTACGGGGGTACTGGGGCCAACGTCCTGACTTTC. Residues: CASSYGGTGANVLTF.

Note on this clone: Other nucleotide sequences from this sample produce the same CDR3. J is TRBJ1-1 and V is TRBV6-1, with 9 bases lining up with TRBD1. CDR1 is MNHNS and CDR2 is SASEGT in the germline V gene. V lost 7 bases to trimming and J lost 5 bases; unmatched junction nucleotides: 5. The CDR3 length is 13 residues. The CDR3 reads CASTDRGDTEAFF. In DNA, the CDR3 is TGTGCCAGCACGGACAGGGGAGATACTGAAGCTTTCTTT.

The V call is TRBV5-1, the J call TRBJ2-1; tentatively, D is TRBD2 (5 bases). The CDR3 loop spans 11 amino acids. V lost 5 bases and J lost 6, with 6 bases in between. CDR1 and CDR2 (germline): SGHRS, YFSETQ. Here the CDR3 reads CASRRGNEQFF. CDR3 coding DNA: TGCGCCAGCAGACGGGGCAATGAGCAGTTCTTC.

The gene calls are TRBV4-1 and TRBJ2-7, with 7 bases lining up with TRBD2. The germline gives CDR1 MGHRA, CDR2 YSYEKL. The CDR3 runs to 18 residues. V was clipped by 1 base and J by 5 bases; unmatched bases: 17. This CDR3 is CASSQVGRASNNGDEQYF. The CDR3 nucleotides are TGCGCCAGCAGCCAAGTGGGGAGGGCAAGCAATAATGGCGACGAGCAGTACTTC.

Notes on this clone: Within the sample, other DNA sequences also encode this same CDR3. This chain joins TRBV2 and TRBJ1-5, with D uncertain. The CDR3 is 15 amino acids. V lost 1 base to trimming and J lost 3 bases, with 10 bases between them. Germline V gene sequence: CDR1 SNHLY, CDR2 FYNNEI. CDR3 protein: CASSEGHRDNQPQHF. Written as DNA, the CDR3 is TGTGCCAGCAGTGAAGGGCACCGAGACAATCAGCCCCAGCATTTT.

The chain links TRBV6-1 to TRBJ1-2; D ambiguous. CDR1 is MNHNS and CDR2 is SASEGT in the germline V gene. The CDR3 has 13 residues. V was pared by 2 bases and J by 8 bases, with 12 bases between. CDR3 nucleotide sequence: TGTGCCAGCAGTGAATCTGGTCCCGTGGGCTACACCTTC. It codes for CASSESGPVGYTF.

This sequence joins TRBV6-1 and TRBJ2-7, with 10 bases fitting TRBD2. The V segment lost 6 bases and the J segment 3 bases; nucleotides outside the gene matches: 5. Germline CDR1 and CDR2: MNHNS and SASEGT. This CDR3 comprises 14 residues. This chain's CDR3 is CASREREGRYEQYF. CDR3 nucleotide sequence: TGTGCCAGCAGGGAGCGGGAGGGCCGCTACGAGCAGTACTTC.

This chain connects TRBV19 to TRBJ2-1; 7 nucleotides agree with TRBD1. The CDR3 sequence is 16 residues long. Germline values: CDR1 LNHDA, CDR2 SQIVND (reference sequence). V lost 6 bases, J lost 1 base, and 9 bases stayed unmatched. This CDR3 reads CASSPGTALSYNEQFF. CDR3 nucleotide sequence: TGTGCCAGTAGCCCCGGGACAGCTCTGTCCTACAATGAGCAGTTCTTC.